This T cell receptor beta chain was captured in a study of blood T cell repertoires in COVID-19. Study at large: From T cells, B-cell-depleted T cells, or PBMCs came the material, which was cDNA or gDNA.

Assay used: immunoSEQ multiplex PCR; TCRdb lists only in-frame clones, some missing. The sample yields around 390,000 clones, around nine tenths seen once. J was trimmed by 9 bases and V by 5 bases; bases with no gene match: 8. The length of the CDR3 is 15 residues. The V gene's germline CDR1 is MNHEY and CDR2 SMNVEV (reference sequence). This clonotype was sampled from a woman between 50 and 59 years old who had recovered from COVID-19. The specimen sequenced was PBMCs or T cells enriched from blood (not recorded which). This chain connects TRBV27 to TRBJ1-6, with TRBD1 identical over 9 bases. CDR3 bases: TGTGCCAGCAGTAGAGACAGGGGGAATAGTTCACCCCTCCACTTT. The encoded protein is CASSRDRGNSSPLHF.